This T cell receptor beta chain was captured in a study of T-cell reconstitution after alpha-beta-depleted transplantation in children. Study observations and caveats: Fresh T-cell production supplied most of the T-cell counts and diversity seen one year after transplant. As was reported, about two months after transplant, alpha-beta T cells came from several hundred expanded graft clones. High day-60 TCRbeta diversity in some patients came from surviving recipient T cells and thymic progenitors.

V gave up 5 bases and J gave up 4 bases, with 11 bases separating them. Germline V gene sequence: CDR1 DFQATT, CDR2 SNEGSKA (reference sequence). This CDR3 spans 12 amino acids. This sample's TCRbeta library carried unique molecular identifier barcodes. A single record per CDR3 protein comes from TCRdb applying MiXCR to the PCR reads. The repertoire includes 250,000 to 400,000 distinct CDR3 sequences, around 25% of them detected once, and roughly 9.8% sits in the top ten. Regarding this clonotype: Its antigen is undetermined.

The receptor comes from a male patient younger than 18 who had a stem cell transplant for acute lymphoblastic leukemia, so the T cells may come from the graft donor. The starting material was PBMCs, mostly from graft donor cells, obtained 180 days after TCRalphabeta/CD19-depleted stem cell transplant. The rearrangement uses TRBV20-1 and TRBJ1-1, with unresolved D. The CDR3 nucleotides are TGCAGTGCTTCCGGGAGGAGCACTGAAGCTTTCTTT. It yields the protein CSASGRSTEAFF.